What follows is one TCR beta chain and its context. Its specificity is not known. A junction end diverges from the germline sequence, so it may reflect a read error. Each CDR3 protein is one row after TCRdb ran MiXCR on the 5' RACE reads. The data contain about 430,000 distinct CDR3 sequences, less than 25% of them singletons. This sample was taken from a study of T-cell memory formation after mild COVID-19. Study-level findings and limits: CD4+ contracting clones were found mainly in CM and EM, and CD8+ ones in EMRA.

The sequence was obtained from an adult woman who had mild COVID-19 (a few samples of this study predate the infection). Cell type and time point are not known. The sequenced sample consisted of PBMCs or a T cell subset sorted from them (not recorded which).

The CDR3 sequence: CSVEPRGTGEMFF. In DNA form, the CDR3 reads TGCAGCGTTGAACCCAGGGGCACCGGGGAGATGTTTTTT. The V call is TRBV29-1, the J call TRBJ2-2; tentative D call: TRBD1 (6 bases). Germline V CDR1 and CDR2: SQVTM, ANQGSEA. The CDR3 has 13 amino acids.